These 2 T cell receptor beta chains were sequenced from one sample in a study of OX40 agonist ivuxolimab in advanced cancers. The method was immunoSEQ multiplex PCR; TCRdb's version includes in-frame clones alone and lacks a portion of them. The sample includes about 91,000 clones, about nine tenths of them seen just once. Sequencing used CD4+ or CD8+ T cells sorted from blood, obtained in a trial of the OX40 agonist ivuxolimab. The receptors stem from an adult with an advanced solid tumor such as melanoma, head and neck, liver or kidney cancer.

The V call is TRBV19, the J call TRBJ1-2; perhaps TRBD1 as D (5 bases). V was shortened by 5 bases and J by 4 bases, with 11 bases between the two germline ends. The germline gives CDR1 LNHDA, CDR2 SQIVND (reference sequence). The CDR3 loop spans 13 amino acids. The CDR3 nucleotides are TGTGCCAGTAGTGGAGAGGGGCCCTATGGCTACACCTTC. Amino acid sequence: CASSGEGPYGYTF.

This chain connects TRBV27 to TRBJ1-5; D not certain. Germline-derived CDR1 and CDR2 are MNHEY and SMNVEV (reference sequence). The CDR3 length is 14 residues. Deletions cut 4 bases from V and 4 bases from J, with 11 bases between. CDR3 nucleotides: TGTGCCAGCAGTTCAAAGGACGGGAATCAGCCCCAGCATTTT. Translated, it gives CASSSKDGNQPQHF.